This T cell receptor beta chain was identified during a study of tumor and adjacent non-tumor tissue in lung cancer. Findings and caveats of the study: Normal lung showed higher cumulative top 100 clone frequency than tumor.

This clonotype has ten or more counts. The antigen remains unidentified. A modified ARM-PCR protocol with three rounds of nested PCR amplified TCRbeta. One entry per CDR3 protein, called by TCRdb with MiXCR from the multiplex PCR reads. The data show approximately 130,000 distinct CDR3 sequences, around three fifths seen once. No cell sorting was done before RNA was extracted from the tissue. The CDR3 has 17 amino acids. CDR1 DFQATT and CDR2 SNEGSKA come from the germline V gene (reference sequence). V lost 4 bases and J 2 bases, leaving 23 bases between the germline ends. J is TRBJ2-5 and V is TRBV20-1; D possibly corresponds to TRBD2 (6 bases). The sequenced sample consisted of lung tumor tissue. The clonotype originates from a man aged 30-40 years with non-small cell lung cancer. The CDR3 nucleotides read TGCAGTGCTAAAGGGCCCCTGGCGCGGGGAAGACAAGAGACCCAGTACTTC. This encodes CSAKGPLARGRQETQYF.